A selection of T cell receptor beta chains follows, all from one sample in a study of cytomegalovirus exposure and HLA in healthy donors. Clones were read by immunoSEQ multiplex PCR, and TCRdb kept only the in-frame ones, dropping some. This table has 150,000 to 250,000 clones, about 81% appearing once. Material: PBMCs. The source of these receptors is a woman aged 25 to 39 in good health and CMV-seronegative. CDR3s include the opening cysteine and the closing phenylalanine or tryptophan. The D gene is left open where the match is weak. Clone size, where shown, is once, few, many, or a class for clones that have expanded.

j_call: TRBJ1-2; d_call: .; clone_size: once; v_call: TRBV6-5; cdr3_nt: TGTGCCAGCAGTGGAGCCTATGGCTACACCTTC; cdr3_aa: CASSGAYGYTF
j_call: TRBJ2-1; d_call: .; clone_size: .; v_call: TRBV18; cdr3_nt: TGTGCCAGCTCAAAGGACAGAGATTACAATGAGCAGTTCTTC; cdr3_aa: CASSKDRDYNEQFF
j_call: TRBJ2-3; d_call: .; clone_size: .; v_call: TRBV6-1; cdr3_nt: TGTGCCAGCAGGGGCGGGACTTTCCAGGCAGATACGCAGTATTTT; cdr3_aa: CASRGGTFQADTQYF
j_call: TRBJ2-5; d_call: TRBD2; clone_size: .; v_call: TRBV6-1; cdr3_nt: TGTGCCAGCAGTCGGACCGGGACTAAGGAAGAGACCCAGTACTTC; cdr3_aa: CASSRTGTKEETQYF
j_call: TRBJ2-7; d_call: .; clone_size: .; v_call: TRBV30; cdr3_nt: TGTGCCTGGAGTTGGGAGACCTCCAACGAGCAGTACTTC; cdr3_aa: CAWSWETSNEQYF
j_call: TRBJ1-3; d_call: .; clone_size: .; v_call: TRBV5-1; cdr3_nt: TGCGCCAGCAGCCCGCGCCTGGACAGCTCTGGAAACACCATATATTTT; cdr3_aa: CASSPRLDSSGNTIYF
j_call: TRBJ1-2; d_call: .; clone_size: .; v_call: TRBV19; cdr3_nt: TGTGCCAGTAGTATCGGGACGGCAGGGGAGTATGGCTACACCTTC; cdr3_aa: CASSIGTAGEYGYTF
j_call: TRBJ1-6; d_call: .; clone_size: once; v_call: TRBV2; cdr3_nt: TGTGCCAGCAGTACCCGAGTGGAGGGTTCACCCCTCCACTTT; cdr3_aa: CASSTRVEGSPLHF
j_call: TRBJ2-7; d_call: TRBD2; clone_size: .; v_call: TRBV27; cdr3_nt: TGTGCCAGCAGTCCCGGGACTATCTACGAGCAGTACTTC; cdr3_aa: CASSPGTIYEQYF
j_call: TRBJ2-7; d_call: TRBD2; clone_size: many; v_call: TRBV7-6; cdr3_nt: TGTGCCAGCAGCATTCTGACTAGCGGAGGGGAGCAGTACTTC; cdr3_aa: CASSILTSGGEQYF
j_call: TRBJ2-7; d_call: .; clone_size: .; v_call: TRBV14; cdr3_nt: TGTGCCAGCAGCCAAGCGCTAGGGAGCTCCTACGAGCAGTACTTC; cdr3_aa: CASSQALGSSYEQYF
j_call: TRBJ2-1; d_call: TRBD2; clone_size: .; v_call: TRBV27; cdr3_nt: TGTGCCAGCAGTTTAACCAGACTAGCGGTCCCCTCCTACAATGAGCAGTTCTTC; cdr3_aa: CASSLTRLAVPSYNEQFF
j_call: TRBJ2-2; d_call: TRBD2; clone_size: .; v_call: TRBV4-1; cdr3_nt: TGCGCCAGCAGCCACGAGACTAGCGGACCCACCGGGGAGCTGTTTTTT; cdr3_aa: CASSHETSGPTGELFF
j_call: TRBJ2-7; d_call: .; clone_size: few; v_call: TRBV11-2; cdr3_nt: TGTGCCAGCAGCTTTCAGTCGGGAGAGGCCTACGAGCAGTACTTC; cdr3_aa: CASSFQSGEAYEQYF
j_call: TRBJ2-2; d_call: TRBD1; clone_size: .; v_call: TRBV5-8; cdr3_nt: TGTGCCAGCAGCGGGACAGGGCTACCGAACACCGGGGAGCTGTTTTTT; cdr3_aa: CASSGTGLPNTGELFF
j_call: TRBJ1-2; d_call: TRBD1; clone_size: .; v_call: TRBV29-1; cdr3_nt: TGCAGCGTTGCAGGGGGCAGCTATGGCTACACCTTC; cdr3_aa: CSVAGGSYGYTF
j_call: TRBJ2-1; d_call: .; clone_size: .; v_call: TRBV15; cdr3_nt: TGTGCCACCGGTCGTACTTCGGACACTGAGCAGTTCTTC; cdr3_aa: CATGRTSDTEQFF
j_call: TRBJ1-5; d_call: .; clone_size: .; v_call: TRBV18; cdr3_nt: TGTGCCAGCTCACCAACGGAGCCCGATCAGCCCCAGCATTTT; cdr3_aa: CASSPTEPDQPQHF
j_call: TRBJ2-1; d_call: TRBD2; clone_size: .; v_call: TRBV19; cdr3_nt: TGTGCCAGTAGTCCTTCGACTAGCGGGCCCGACAATGAGCAGTTCTTC; cdr3_aa: CASSPSTSGPDNEQFF
j_call: TRBJ1-1; d_call: .; clone_size: .; v_call: TRBV7-3; cdr3_nt: TGTGCCAGCAGCTTAACGCTAGGGGCTGAAGCTTTCTTT; cdr3_aa: CASSLTLGAEAFF
j_call: TRBJ1-2; d_call: TRBD1; clone_size: .; v_call: TRBV5-4; cdr3_nt: TGTGCCAGCAGCCTCGGAGGGGGACAGGGATACTATGGCTACACCTTC; cdr3_aa: CASSLGGGQGYYGYTF
j_call: TRBJ1-2; d_call: TRBD1; clone_size: .; v_call: TRBV28; cdr3_nt: TGTGCCAGCAGTTCCATAGGGACAGGGATAGGCTACACCTTC; cdr3_aa: CASSSIGTGIGYTF
j_call: TRBJ2-7; d_call: TRBD2; clone_size: .; v_call: TRBV11-1; cdr3_nt: TGTGCCAGCAGCCTAGCGGGAGGGCCCGGCTACGAGCAGTACTTC; cdr3_aa: CASSLAGGPGYEQYF
j_call: TRBJ2-1; d_call: TRBD1; clone_size: .; v_call: TRBV18; cdr3_nt: TGTGCCAGCTCACCGTCCGGGACAGGGGGTTACAATGAGCAGTTCTTC; cdr3_aa: CASSPSGTGGYNEQFF
j_call: TRBJ2-1; d_call: .; clone_size: once; v_call: TRBV6-1; cdr3_nt: TGTGCCAGCAGTGAACTACCTCAACTCGGCAATGAGCAGTTCTTC; cdr3_aa: CASSELPQLGNEQFF
j_call: TRBJ2-7; d_call: .; clone_size: .; v_call: TRBV7-8; cdr3_nt: TGTGCCAGCAGCCCACGAGCTAAGTCCTACGAGCAGTACTTC; cdr3_aa: CASSPRAKSYEQYF
j_call: TRBJ1-1; d_call: .; clone_size: .; v_call: TRBV6-1; cdr3_nt: TGTGCCAGCAGTGTGGGGGGTGACACTGAAGCTTTCTTT; cdr3_aa: CASSVGGDTEAFF
j_call: TRBJ1-2; d_call: .; clone_size: .; v_call: TRBV10-1; cdr3_nt: TGCGCCAGCAGTGTATTCCCCCGGGTGTCGGACTATGGCTACACCTTC; cdr3_aa: CASSVFPRVSDYGYTF
j_call: TRBJ2-2; d_call: .; clone_size: .; v_call: TRBV9; cdr3_nt: TGTGCCAGCAGCGTATATGGACATACGAACACCGGGGAGCTGTTTTTT; cdr3_aa: CASSVYGHTNTGELFF
j_call: TRBJ1-5; d_call: TRBD1; clone_size: .; v_call: TRBV19; cdr3_nt: TGTGCCAGTAGTAAGGGGTGGGACAGCCGAATTGGTGGCAATCAGCCCCAGCATTTT; cdr3_aa: CASSKGWDSRIGGNQPQHF
j_call: TRBJ2-3; d_call: TRBD2; clone_size: many; v_call: TRBV10-3; cdr3_nt: TGTGCCATCACTAGCGGGGGAACAGATACGCAGTATTTT; cdr3_aa: CAITSGGTDTQYF
j_call: TRBJ2-5; d_call: .; clone_size: .; v_call: TRBV1; cdr3_nt: TGCACCAGCAGCCCCCCCCGCGGGAAAGAGACCCAGTACTTC; cdr3_aa: CTSSPPRGKETQYF
j_call: TRBJ2-3; d_call: TRBD2; clone_size: .; v_call: TRBV28; cdr3_nt: TGTGCCAGCAGTTACTTCCGGACTAGCGGGGGCAGGTCAGATACGCAGTATTTT; cdr3_aa: CASSYFRTSGGRSDTQYF
j_call: TRBJ2-1; d_call: .; clone_size: .; v_call: TRBV11-3; cdr3_nt: TGTGCCAGTAGCGACTCCACCGTTGAGCAGTTCTTC; cdr3_aa: CASSDSTVEQFF
j_call: TRBJ2-7; d_call: TRBD1; clone_size: .; v_call: TRBV6-1; cdr3_nt: TGTGCCACGGGAAGGGACAGGGGTTCCTACGAGCAGTACTTC; cdr3_aa: CATGRDRGSYEQYF
j_call: TRBJ1-2; d_call: .; clone_size: .; v_call: TRBV19; cdr3_nt: TGTGCCAGTAGTATTATCCCCCTTGGCTACACCTTC; cdr3_aa: CASSIIPLGYTF
j_call: TRBJ2-7; d_call: .; clone_size: .; v_call: TRBV6-4; cdr3_nt: TGTGCCAGCAGTGACTTGGACAGTACCACCTCCTACGAGCAGTACTTC; cdr3_aa: CASSDLDSTTSYEQYF
j_call: TRBJ2-1; d_call: .; clone_size: .; v_call: TRBV5-4; cdr3_nt: TGTGCCAGCAGCCCGCGGCTGGGTGAGCAGTTCTTC; cdr3_aa: CASSPRLGEQFF
j_call: TRBJ2-4; d_call: TRBD1; clone_size: .; v_call: TRBV2; cdr3_nt: TGTGCCAGCAGTGTCGAGGGGGCACTAGCCAAAAACATTCAGTACTTC; cdr3_aa: CASSVEGALAKNIQYF
j_call: TRBJ2-2; d_call: TRBD2; clone_size: .; v_call: TRBV27; cdr3_nt: TGTGCCAGCAGTTTGGGGACTAGCGGCGCCGGGGAGCTGTTTTTT; cdr3_aa: CASSLGTSGAGELFF
j_call: TRBJ2-3; d_call: .; clone_size: .; v_call: TRBV5-1; cdr3_nt: TGCGCCAGCAGCTTGCAAGCGACAGATACGCAGTATTTT; cdr3_aa: CASSLQATDTQYF
j_call: TRBJ2-2; d_call: .; clone_size: .; v_call: TRBV6-1; cdr3_nt: TGTGCCAGCAGCGCAACTAAGGACACCGGGGAGCTGTTTTTT; cdr3_aa: CASSATKDTGELFF
j_call: TRBJ2-7; d_call: TRBD1; clone_size: .; v_call: TRBV10-3; cdr3_nt: TGTGCCATCAGTGACCTCACAGGGGGCAATTTCTACGAGCAGTACTTC; cdr3_aa: CAISDLTGGNFYEQYF
j_call: TRBJ2-2; d_call: .; clone_size: .; v_call: TRBV27; cdr3_nt: TGTGCCAGCAGGCGTGGGTACGGGGTCGCCGGGGAGCTGTTTTTT; cdr3_aa: CASRRGYGVAGELFF